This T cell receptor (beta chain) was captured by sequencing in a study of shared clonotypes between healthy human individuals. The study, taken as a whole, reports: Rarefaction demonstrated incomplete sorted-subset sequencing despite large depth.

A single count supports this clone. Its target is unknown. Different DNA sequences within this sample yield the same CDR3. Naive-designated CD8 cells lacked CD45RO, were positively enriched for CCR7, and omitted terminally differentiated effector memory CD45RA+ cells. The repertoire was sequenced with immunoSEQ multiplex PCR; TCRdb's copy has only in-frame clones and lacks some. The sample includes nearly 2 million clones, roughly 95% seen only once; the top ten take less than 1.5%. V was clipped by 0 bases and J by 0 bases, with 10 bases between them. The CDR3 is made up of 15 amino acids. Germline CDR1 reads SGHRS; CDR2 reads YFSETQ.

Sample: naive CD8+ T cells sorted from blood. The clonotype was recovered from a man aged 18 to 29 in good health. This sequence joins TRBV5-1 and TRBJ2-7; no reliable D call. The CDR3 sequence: CASSLGDWSSYEQYF. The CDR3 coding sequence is TGCGCCAGCAGCTTGGGCGACTGGAGCTCCTACGAGCAGTACTTC.